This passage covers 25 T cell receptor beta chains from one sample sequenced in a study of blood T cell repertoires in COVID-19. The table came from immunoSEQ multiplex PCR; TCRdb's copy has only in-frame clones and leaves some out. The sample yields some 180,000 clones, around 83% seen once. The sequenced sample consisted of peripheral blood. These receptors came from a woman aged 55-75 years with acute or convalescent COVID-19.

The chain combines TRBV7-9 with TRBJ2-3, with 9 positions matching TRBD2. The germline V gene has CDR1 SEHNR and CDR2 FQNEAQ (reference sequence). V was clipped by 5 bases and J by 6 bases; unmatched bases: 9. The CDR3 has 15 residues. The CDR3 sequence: CASSQAGGVLDTQYF. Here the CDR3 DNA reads TGTGCCAGCAGCCAAGCGGGGGGAGTTCTGGATACGCAGTATTTT.

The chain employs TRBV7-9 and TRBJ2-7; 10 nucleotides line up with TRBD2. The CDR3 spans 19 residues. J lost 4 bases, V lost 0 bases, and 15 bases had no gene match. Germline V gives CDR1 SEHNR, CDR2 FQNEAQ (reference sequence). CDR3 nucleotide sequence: TGTGCCAGCAGCTTAGCGGAGATGCTAGCGGGAGCGAGGGGGTACGAGCAGTACTTC. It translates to CASSLAEMLAGARGYEQYF.

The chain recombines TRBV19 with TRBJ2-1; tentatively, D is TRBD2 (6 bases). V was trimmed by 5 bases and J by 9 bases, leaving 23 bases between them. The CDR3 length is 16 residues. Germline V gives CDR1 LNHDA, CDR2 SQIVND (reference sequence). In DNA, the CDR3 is TGTGCCAGTAGTGGGTACCTCAGGGACTCAACGGCTGAGCAGTTCTTC. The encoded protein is CASSGYLRDSTAEQFF. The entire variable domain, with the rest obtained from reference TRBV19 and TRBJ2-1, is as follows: DGGITQSPKYLFRKEGQNVTLSCEQNLNHDAMYWYRQDPGQGLRLIYYSQIVNDFQKGDIAEGYSVSREKKESFPLTVTSAQKNPTAFYLCASSGYLRDSTAEQFFGPGTRLTVL.

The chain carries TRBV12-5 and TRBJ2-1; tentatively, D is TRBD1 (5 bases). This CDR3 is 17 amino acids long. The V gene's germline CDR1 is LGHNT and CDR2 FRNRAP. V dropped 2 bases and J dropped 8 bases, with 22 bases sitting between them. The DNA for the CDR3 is TGTGCTAGTGGTTTGCGGGCAGGGCCTATTGCCATAGATGAGCAGTTCTTC. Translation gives CASGLRAGPIAIDEQFF. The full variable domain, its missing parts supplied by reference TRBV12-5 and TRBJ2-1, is DARVTQTPRHKVTEMGQEVTMRCQPILGHNTVFWYRQTMMQGLELLAYFRNRAPLDDSGMPKDRFSAEMPDATLATLKIQPSEPRDSAVYFCASGLRAGPIAIDEQFFGPGTRLTVL.

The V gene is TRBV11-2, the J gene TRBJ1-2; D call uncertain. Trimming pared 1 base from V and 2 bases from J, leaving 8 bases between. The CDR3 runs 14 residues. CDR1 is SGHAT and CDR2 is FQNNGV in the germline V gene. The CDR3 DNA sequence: TGTGCCAGCAGCTTAGTTTCATTCAACTATGGCTACACCTTC. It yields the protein CASSLVSFNYGYTF.

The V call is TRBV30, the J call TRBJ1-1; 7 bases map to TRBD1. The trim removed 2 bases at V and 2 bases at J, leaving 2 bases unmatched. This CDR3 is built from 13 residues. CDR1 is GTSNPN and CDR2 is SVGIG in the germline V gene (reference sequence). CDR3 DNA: TGTGCCTGGAGTAGACAGGGTAACACTGAAGCTTTCTTT. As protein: CAWSRQGNTEAFF.

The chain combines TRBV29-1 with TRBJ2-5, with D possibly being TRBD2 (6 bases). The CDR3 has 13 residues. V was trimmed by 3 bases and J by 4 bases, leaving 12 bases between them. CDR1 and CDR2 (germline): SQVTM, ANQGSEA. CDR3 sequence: CSVDGSWRETQYF. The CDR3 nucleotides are TGCAGCGTTGACGGGAGTTGGAGAGAGACCCAGTACTTC.

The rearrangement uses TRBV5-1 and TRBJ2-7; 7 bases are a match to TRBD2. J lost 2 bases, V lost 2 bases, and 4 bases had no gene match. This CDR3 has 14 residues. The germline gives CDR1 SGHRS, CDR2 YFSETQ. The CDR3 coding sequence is TGCGCCAGCAGCTTTGGAGCGGGACCCTACGAGCAGTACTTC. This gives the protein CASSFGAGPYEQYF.

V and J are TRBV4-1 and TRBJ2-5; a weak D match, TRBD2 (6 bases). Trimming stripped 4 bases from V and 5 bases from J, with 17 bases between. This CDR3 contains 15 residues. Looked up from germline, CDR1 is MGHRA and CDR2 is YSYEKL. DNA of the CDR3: TGCGCCAGCAGCCGGGGGGAAGCGGGTAGTGAGACCCAGTACTTC. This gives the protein CASSRGEAGSETQYF.

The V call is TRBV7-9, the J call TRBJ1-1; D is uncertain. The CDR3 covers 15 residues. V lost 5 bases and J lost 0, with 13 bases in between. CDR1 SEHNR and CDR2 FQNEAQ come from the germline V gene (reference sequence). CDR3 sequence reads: CASSTLTGMNTEAFF. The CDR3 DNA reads TGTGCCAGCAGCACACTGACCGGGATGAACACTGAAGCTTTCTTT.

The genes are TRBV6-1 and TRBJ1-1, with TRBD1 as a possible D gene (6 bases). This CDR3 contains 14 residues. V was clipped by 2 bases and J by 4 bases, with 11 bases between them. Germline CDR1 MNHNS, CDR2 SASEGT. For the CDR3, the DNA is TGTGCCAGCAGTGAAACAGGGCAGTCCACTGAAGCTTTCTTT. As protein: CASSETGQSTEAFF.

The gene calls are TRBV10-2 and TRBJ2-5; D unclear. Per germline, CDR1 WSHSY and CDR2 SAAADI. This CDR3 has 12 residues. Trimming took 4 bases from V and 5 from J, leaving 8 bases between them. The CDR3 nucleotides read TGCGCCAGCAGTGGAGGTGGGGAGACCCAGTACTTC. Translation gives CASSGGGETQYF.

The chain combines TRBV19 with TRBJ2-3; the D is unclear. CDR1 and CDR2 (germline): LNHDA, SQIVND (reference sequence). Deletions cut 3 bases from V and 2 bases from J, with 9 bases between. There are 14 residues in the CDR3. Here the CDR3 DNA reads TGTGCCAGTAGTATGAGCGTGTCCACAGATACGCAGTATTTT. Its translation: CASSMSVSTDTQYF.

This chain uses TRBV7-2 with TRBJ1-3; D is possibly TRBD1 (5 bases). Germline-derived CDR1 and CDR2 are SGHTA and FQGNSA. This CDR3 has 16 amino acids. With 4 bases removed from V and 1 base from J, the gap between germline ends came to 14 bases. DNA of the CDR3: TGTGCCAGCAGCTCGCAGACCCACAGGTCTGGAAACACCATATATTTT. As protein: CASSSQTHRSGNTIYF.

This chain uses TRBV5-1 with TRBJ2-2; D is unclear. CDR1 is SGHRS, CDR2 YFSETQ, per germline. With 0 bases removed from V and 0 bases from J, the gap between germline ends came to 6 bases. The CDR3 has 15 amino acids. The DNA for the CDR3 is TGCGCCAGCAGCTTGGGCAGTCCGAACACCGGGGAGCTGTTTTTT. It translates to CASSLGSPNTGELFF.

The CDR3 bases are TGCGCCACCAACCCTGGAGGAACCGGGGAGCTGTTTTTT. As protein: CATNPGGTGELFF. The rearrangement links TRBV10-1 to TRBJ2-2; tentatively, D is TRBD2 (5 bases). The CDR3 has 13 residues. V was trimmed by 10 bases and J by 5 bases, leaving 14 bases between them. Per germline, CDR1 WNHNN and CDR2 SYGVQD (reference sequence).

CDR3 bases: TGTGCCAGCAGCCAAGCACCGGGACAGGGGGCGCGGAACACTGAAGCTTTCTTT. As protein: CASSQAPGQGARNTEAFF. The chain has TRBV3-1 (or the pseudogene TRBV3-2) and TRBJ1-1, with TRBD1 identical over 12 bases. Trimming took 1 base from V and 1 from J; bases not matched to a gene: 7. CDR1 LGHDT and CDR2 YNNKEL come from the germline V gene (reference sequence). The CDR3 is made up of 18 amino acids.

CDR3 sequence reads: CSVAPGRANTEAFF. The DNA for the CDR3 is TGCAGCGTTGCTCCCGGCAGGGCGAACACTGAAGCTTTCTTT. The V gene is TRBV29-1, the J gene TRBJ1-1; possible D gene TRBD1, 5 bases. The CDR3 runs to 14 residues. Trimming left V 4 bases short and J 1 base short, with 13 bases between. Germline CDR1 is SQVTM and CDR2 is ANQGSEA.

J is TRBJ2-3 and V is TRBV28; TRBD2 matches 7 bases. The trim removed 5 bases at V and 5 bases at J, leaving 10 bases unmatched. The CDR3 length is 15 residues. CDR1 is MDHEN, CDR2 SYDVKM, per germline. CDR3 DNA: TGTGCCAGCAGTCCCCACGCCCCGGGGGGAGATACGCAGTATTTT. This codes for CASSPHAPGGDTQYF.

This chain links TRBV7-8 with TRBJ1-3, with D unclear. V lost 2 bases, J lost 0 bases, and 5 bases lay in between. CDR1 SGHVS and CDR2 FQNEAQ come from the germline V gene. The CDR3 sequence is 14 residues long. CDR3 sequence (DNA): TGTGCCAGCAGCTTAACCAGCTCTGGAAACACCATATATTTT. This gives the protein CASSLTSSGNTIYF.

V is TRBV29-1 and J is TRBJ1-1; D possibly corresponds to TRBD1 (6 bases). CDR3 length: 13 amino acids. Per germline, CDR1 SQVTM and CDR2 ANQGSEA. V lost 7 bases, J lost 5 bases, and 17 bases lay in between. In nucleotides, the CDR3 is TGCAGCGCCTCCCCGGGAGGGGGGACTGAAGCTTTCTTT. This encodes CSASPGGGTEAFF. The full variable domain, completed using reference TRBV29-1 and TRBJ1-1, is SAVISQKPSRDICQRGTSLTIQCQVDSQVTMMFWYRQQPGQSLTLIATANQGSEATYESGFVIDKFPISRPNLTFSTLTVSNMSPEDSSIYLCSASPGGGTEAFFGQGTRLTVV.

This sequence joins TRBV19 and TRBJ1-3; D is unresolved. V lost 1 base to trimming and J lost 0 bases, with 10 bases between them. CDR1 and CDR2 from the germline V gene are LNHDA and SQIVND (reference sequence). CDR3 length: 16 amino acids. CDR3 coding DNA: TGTGCCAGTAGTATAGCATCCCCAGACTCTGGAAACACCATATATTTT. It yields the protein CASSIASPDSGNTIYF.

CDR3 nucleotide sequence: TGTGCCAGCCGTCTAAGTTTGCTAGCGGGAGTTGAAGAGACCCAGTACTTC. This sequence encodes CASRLSLLAGVEETQYF. This sequence joins TRBV6-6 and TRBJ2-5, with 10 bases matching TRBD2. This CDR3 has 17 amino acids. The ends lost 8 bases at V and 3 bases at J; junction bases unmatched: 15. CDR1 is MNHNY and CDR2 is SVGAGI in the germline V gene (reference sequence).

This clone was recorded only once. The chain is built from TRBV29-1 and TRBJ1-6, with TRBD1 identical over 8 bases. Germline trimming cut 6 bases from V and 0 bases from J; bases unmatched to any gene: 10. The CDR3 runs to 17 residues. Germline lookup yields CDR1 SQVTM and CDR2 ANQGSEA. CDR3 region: CSVDTGTGDSYNSPLHF. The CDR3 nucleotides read TGCAGCGTAGATACCGGGACAGGAGACTCCTATAATTCACCCCTCCACTTT.

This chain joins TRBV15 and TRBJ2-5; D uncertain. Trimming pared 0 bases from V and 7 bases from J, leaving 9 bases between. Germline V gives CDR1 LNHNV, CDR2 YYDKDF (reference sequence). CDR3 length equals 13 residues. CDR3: CATSREAYLTQYF. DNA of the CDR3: TGTGCCACCAGCAGAGAGGCATATTTGACCCAGTACTTC. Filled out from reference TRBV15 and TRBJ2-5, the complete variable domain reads DAMVIQNPRYQVTQFGKPVTLSCSQTLNHNVMYWYQQKSSQAPKLLFHYYDKDFNNEADTPDNFQSRRPNTSFCFLDIRSPGLGDTAMYLCATSREAYLTQYFGPGTRLLVL.